Below are 21 T cell receptor beta chains sequenced from a single sample in a study of patients and donors after allogeneic stem cell transplantation. MiXCR, run by TCRdb on the RT-PCR reads, gives a single entry per CDR3 protein. The data contain 150,000 to 200,000 distinct CDR3 sequences, approximately 25% of them seen just once; the ten biggest clones take up roughly 26%. The sample taken for sequencing was blood, either unsorted or a sorted T cell fraction (not recorded which). These receptors were collected from a human donor who was either an allogeneic HSCT recipient or a stem cell or donor lymphocyte infusion donor (not recorded which). It is not recorded whose cells these are; they may come from a transplant donor.

This clonotype has only a few counts. The DNA for the CDR3 is TGTGCCAGCAGCCGAAACCCCATGAACACTGAAGCTTTCTTT. Translation gives CASSRNPMNTEAFF. The chain carries TRBV6-5 and TRBJ1-1, with D hard to call. V dropped 6 bases and J dropped 0 bases, with 11 bases sitting between them. In germline, CDR1 is MNHEY, CDR2 SVGAGI. The CDR3 totals 14 residues.

This chain uses TRBV5-6 with TRBJ1-1, with D perhaps matching TRBD1 (5 bases). The CDR3 consists of 14 residues. V was clipped by 0 bases and J by 1 base, with 7 bases between them. CDR1 and CDR2 from the germline V gene are SGHDT and YYEEEE. Here the CDR3 DNA reads TGTGCCAGCAGCTTGGGACAGAGGAACACTGAAGCTTTCTTT. Amino acids: CASSLGQRNTEAFF.

In its sample, this clonotype was seen a few times. The chain carries TRBV29-1 and TRBJ2-7, with TRBD1 as a possible D gene (7 bases). V was cut by 4 bases and J by 2 bases, with 12 bases left in between. The CDR3 consists of 13 residues. The V gene's germline CDR1 is SQVTM and CDR2 ANQGSEA. CDR3 in amino acids: CSVGQGGTYEQYF. As DNA, the CDR3 is TGCAGCGTTGGACAGGGAGGAACCTACGAGCAGTACTTC.

The CDR3, as DNA: TGCAGCGCCCCAGGGGTTCGCAATGAGCAGTTCTTC. Amino acid sequence: CSAPGVRNEQFF. The V and J genes are TRBV29-1 and TRBJ2-1; tentatively, D is TRBD1 (6 bases). The ends were cut back, 7 bases at V and 6 bases at J, with 13 bases in the middle. This CDR3 is built from 12 residues. Germline CDR1 is SQVTM and CDR2 is ANQGSEA.

This clonotype has a handful of counts. The chain is built from TRBV20-1 and TRBJ2-1, with D perhaps TRBD1 or TRBD2 (5 bases each). Trimming removed 1 base at V and 9 bases at J, with 13 bases between. The V gene's germline CDR1 is DFQATT and CDR2 SNEGSKA (reference sequence). This CDR3 spans 13 amino acids. The CDR3 spells CSARGARGTEQFF. The CDR3 bases are TGCAGTGCTAGAGGGGCAAGAGGGACTGAGCAGTTCTTC.

This clonotype has only a few counts. This chain links TRBV5-1 with TRBJ2-1, with 9 bases matching TRBD2. CDR3 length equals 15 residues. Per the germline V gene, CDR1 is SGHRS and CDR2 is YFSETQ. The V gene end was trimmed by 1 base and the J gene end by 14 bases; junction bases not matched to a gene: 13. The CDR3 region has the DNA TGCGCCAGCAGCTTGTCTAGGACTAGCGTCCTTCGCAAGTTCTTC. Its protein product is CASSLSRTSVLRKFF. Based on the CDR3 plus reference TRBV5-1 and TRBJ2-1, the full variable domain is KAGVTQTPRYLIKTRGQQVTLSCSPISGHRSVSWYQQTPGQGLQFLFEYFSETQRNKGNFPGRFSGRQFSNSRSEMNVSTLELGDSALYLCASSLSRTSVLRKFFGPGTRLTVL.

This clonotype showed up just a few times. This chain links TRBV6-6 with TRBJ1-5, with D perhaps matching TRBD1 (5 bases). CDR1 is MNHNY and CDR2 is SVGAGI in the germline V gene (reference sequence). The CDR3 has 12 amino acids. Trimming left V 5 bases short and J 5 bases short, with 7 bases between. The CDR3 sequence is CASSGTDQPQHF. The DNA of the CDR3 is TGTGCCAGCAGTGGGACCGATCAGCCCCAGCATTTT.

This rearrangement joins TRBV29-1 to TRBJ1-1; D is uncertain. V lost 4 bases to trimming and J lost 4 bases, with 10 bases between them. Germline CDR1 reads SQVTM; CDR2 reads ANQGSEA. The CDR3 sequence is 12 residues long. The CDR3 DNA is TGCAGCGTTGTCGTTCCAGGCACTGAAGCTTTCTTT. Translating gives CSVVVPGTEAFF. The full variable domain, completed using reference TRBV29-1 and TRBJ1-1, is SAVISQKPSRDICQRGTSLTIQCQVDSQVTMMFWYRQQPGQSLTLIATANQGSEATYESGFVIDKFPISRPNLTFSTLTVSNMSPEDSSIYLCSVVVPGTEAFFGQGTRLTVV.

Many counts were recorded for this clonotype. The chain is built from TRBV5-5 and TRBJ1-4; 7 bases align to TRBD1. Germline trimming cut 0 bases from V and 8 bases from J; bases unmatched to any gene: 4. Germline loops: CDR1 SGHKS, CDR2 YYEKEE (reference sequence). The CDR3 runs to 14 residues. This CDR3 reads CASSLEGASEKLFF. The CDR3 DNA reads TGTGCCAGCAGCTTGGAGGGGGCGAGCGAAAAACTGTTTTTT.

This sequence joins TRBV5-1 and TRBJ2-7; TRBD1 matches 9 bases. The length of the CDR3 is 14 residues. The V segment lost 8 bases and the J segment 5 bases; nucleotides outside the gene matches: 11. Per the germline V gene, CDR1 is SGHRS and CDR2 is YFSETQ. The CDR3 DNA reads as TGCGCCAGAGATCTGACCGGGACAGGGAACGAGCAGTACTTC. As protein: CARDLTGTGNEQYF.

This clonotype turned up a few times. The J gene is TRBJ2-3, the V gene TRBV10-3; 8 bases are a match to TRBD2. Germline V gene sequence: CDR1 ENHRY, CDR2 SYGVKD. V lost 6 bases, J lost 5 bases, and 13 bases stayed unmatched. The CDR3 is made up of 16 amino acids. CDR3 loop: CAIRGAGREGQDTQYF. The DNA for the CDR3 is TGTGCCATCAGAGGGGCAGGACGGGAGGGCCAAGATACGCAGTATTTT.

This clonotype has more than one count but fewer than ten. V gene TRBV5-1 combines with J gene TRBJ1-2; maybe TRBD1 (6 bases). V dropped 0 bases and J dropped 13 bases, with 13 bases sitting between them. The CDR3 is 12 amino acids. Germline-derived CDR1 and CDR2 are SGHRS and YFSETQ. CDR3 DNA: TGCGCCAGCAGCTTGGGGGAACAGGGATTCACCTTC. This translates into CASSLGEQGFTF.

The genes are TRBV18 and TRBJ2-7; D not resolved. Per the germline V gene, CDR1 is KGHSH and CDR2 is LQKENI. The CDR3 has 13 residues. Trimming cost V 6 bases and J 1 base, with 10 bases left between them. CDR3 nucleotides: TGTGCCAGCTCCACGGTCGAATCCTACGAGCAGTACTTC. This codes for CASSTVESYEQYF.

There are a few counts of this clonotype. The chain is built from TRBV5-1 and TRBJ1-1; no reliable D call. Trimming cost V 0 bases and J 0 bases, with 12 bases left between them. The germline gives CDR1 SGHRS, CDR2 YFSETQ. The length of the CDR3 is 16 residues. CDR3 bases: TGCGCCAGCAGCTTGGTAACAGCTCTCATGAACACTGAAGCTTTCTTT. This encodes CASSLVTALMNTEAFF.

There are a few counts of this clonotype. One junction end disagrees with the germline gene, perhaps due to a read error. J is TRBJ2-5 and V is TRBV5-1; a weak D match, TRBD2 (6 bases). Looked up from germline, CDR1 is SGHRS and CDR2 is YFSETQ. The CDR3 contains 14 residues. The CDR3 DNA sequence: TGCGCAAGCAGATGGGGACTCCTCCAAGAGACCCAGTACTTC. It encodes CASRWGLLQETQYF.

Turning to this clonotype: A read error is possible here, since a much larger clone lies one base away. The chain recombines TRBV4-1 with TRBJ1-3; no firm D call. The germline gives CDR1 MGHRA, CDR2 YSYEKL. The CDR3 is made up of 12 amino acids. The CDR3 nucleotides read TGCGCCAGCTGCCAAGTCGGGAACACCATATATTTT. Translation gives CASCQVGNTIYF.

This clonotype was counted a few times. The chain recombines TRBV29-1 with TRBJ2-7, with D uncertain. V lost 2 bases, J lost 6 bases, and 8 bases lay in between. The germline V gene encodes CDR1 SQVTM and CDR2 ANQGSEA. This CDR3 region has 11 residues. Written as DNA, the CDR3 is TGCAGCGTTGAAAGAGGTACCGAGCAGTACTTC. Translating gives CSVERGTEQYF.

The chain joins TRBV4-1 to TRBJ2-7, with D perhaps given as TRBD1 or TRBD2 (6 bases each). The V and J ends lost 0 bases and 0 bases respectively, with 12 bases between them. The CDR3 sequence is 16 residues long. Germline CDR1 reads MGHRA; CDR2 reads YSYEKL. The DNA of the CDR3 is TGCGCCAGCAGCCAAGATGTGGGGGGCAACTCCTACGAGCAGTACTTC. Translation: CASSQDVGGNSYEQYF.

CDR3 residues: CASSDRDDEQYF. As DNA, the CDR3 is TGTGCCAGCTCTGACAGGGATGACGAGCAGTACTTC. V and J are TRBV2 and TRBJ2-7; 7 nucleotides agree with TRBD1. In germline, CDR1 is SNHLY, CDR2 FYNNEI. V lost 8 bases to trimming and J lost 5 bases; unmatched junction nucleotides: 6. The CDR3 totals 12 residues. The complete variable domain, with remaining parts taken from reference TRBV2 and TRBJ2-7, reads EPEVTQTPSHQVTQMGQEVILRCVPISNHLYFYWYRQILGQKVEFLVSFYNNEISEKSEIFDDQFSVERPDGSNFTLKIRSTKLEDSAMYFCASSDRDDEQYFGPGTRLTVT.

This clonotype has a handful of counts. This rearrangement joins TRBV4-2 to TRBJ2-1; D not certain. The CDR3 runs 13 residues. Germline lookup yields CDR1 LGHNA and CDR2 YNFKEQ. The V end lost 0 bases, the J end lost 8 bases, and 8 bases lay between the germline ends. CDR3 in amino acids: CASSQDGYDEQFF. The CDR3 coding sequence is TGTGCCAGCAGCCAAGATGGTTACGATGAGCAGTTCTTC.

The V gene is TRBV21-1, the J gene TRBJ2-7; TRBD1 is the table's D call, not checked against the DNA. TRBV21-1 is given as a pseudogene. This CDR3 has 13 residues. This CDR3 reads CASLGQGAYEQYF. CDR3 DNA: TGTGCCAGCCTGGGACAGGGGGCCTACGAGCAGTACTTC.